This T cell receptor (beta chain) is drawn from a study of cytotoxic CD8 clonotypes in ibrutinib-treated CLL. The wider study: Partial responses numbered approximately 24 and complete responses 2; after a median approximately 70 months, 14 stayed remitted and 12 progressed. Study-level findings and limits: Starting clonality was above that of age-matched healthy donors and tracked circulating CD8+ T-cell counts. Once treatment began, public clonotypes, which were uncommon, contracted or stayed stable.

Around 2 micrograms of genomic DNA (from cryopreserved PBMCs) were used for TCR beta libraries. As to this clone: The antigen is unknown.

Germline-derived CDR1 and CDR2 are LNHDA and SQIVND (reference sequence). The CDR3 is 16 amino acids. Trimming stripped 10 bases from V and 0 bases from J, with 19 bases between. This table comes from immunoSEQ multiplex PCR, and its TCRdb copy is limited to in-frame clones, with some not included. The sample contains over 25,000 clones, about 75% of which appear only once. Sample: PBMCs, taken after 36 months of ibrutinib treatment. This TCR derives from a human donor with chronic lymphocytic leukemia. The gene calls are TRBV19 and TRBJ2-1; TRBD1 or TRBD2 may be the D gene (7 bases each). CDR3 loop: CATGGRGPHSYNEQFF. The CDR3 DNA is TGTGCCACCGGGGGGAGGGGGCCCCACTCCTACAATGAGCAGTTCTTC.